This T cell receptor (beta chain) is from a study of blood T cell repertoires in COVID-19. Study-wide context: Acute-phase and convalescent COVID-19 samples originated in the United States, Italy and Spain.

The CDR3 length is 12 residues. The germline CDR1 and CDR2 sequences are SQVTM and ANQGSEA. V shed 3 bases and J shed 8 bases, with 11 bases lying between them. Sequenced by immunoSEQ multiplex PCR; TCRdb stores in-frame clones only, minus some. This table holds some 290,000 clones, approximately 91% found once. Sample: peripheral blood. The J gene is TRBJ2-1, the V gene TRBV29-1, with D perhaps matching TRBD2 (6 bases). The sequence was collected from a young woman with COVID-19, enrolled during active disease. DNA for the CDR3: TGCAGCGTTGAGGAGGGTTACCATGAGCAGTTCTTC. Protein: CSVEEGYHEQFF.